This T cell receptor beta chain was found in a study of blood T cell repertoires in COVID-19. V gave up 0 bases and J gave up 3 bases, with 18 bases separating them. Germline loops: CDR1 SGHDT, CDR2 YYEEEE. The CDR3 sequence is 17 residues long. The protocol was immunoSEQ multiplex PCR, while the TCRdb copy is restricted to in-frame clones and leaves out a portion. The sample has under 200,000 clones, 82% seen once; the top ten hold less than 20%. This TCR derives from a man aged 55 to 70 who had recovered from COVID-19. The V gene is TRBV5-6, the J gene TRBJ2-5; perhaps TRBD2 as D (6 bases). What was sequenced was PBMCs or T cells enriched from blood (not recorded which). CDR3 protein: CASSLVHAAEGKETQYF. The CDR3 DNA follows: TGTGCCAGCAGCTTGGTCCATGCAGCGGAGGGGAAAGAGACCCAGTACTTC.